Detailed here is one T cell receptor beta chain. Its antigen is not identified. An end of the junction differs from the germline gene, which may be a read error. Amplification of TCR beta CDR3 regions used RNA as the template. The primer set for the first-round RT-PCR of the TCR CDR3 was HTBI. A single record per CDR3 protein comes from TCRdb applying MiXCR to the multiplex PCR reads. The sample lists hundreds of thousands of distinct CDR3 sequences, roughly 50% occurring once. The entry originates in a study of T cells in Graves' hyperthyroidism and ophthalmopathy. Study findings and constraints: Ophthalmopathy onset followed model prediction by a median approximately 5.9 months.

Absence of ophthalmopathy progression within 18 months defined stable Graves' hyperthyroidism. Any patient presenting with uncontrolled infection, other autoimmune disease, pregnancy or lactation was left out. Diagnoses rested on clinical symptoms, serum thyroxine and TRAb, thyroid ultrasound and orbital computed tomography. The sequence came from a woman younger than 35 with Graves' hyperthyroidism. The sample taken for sequencing was peripheral blood or thyroid tissue (not recorded which).

In nucleotides, the CDR3 is TGTGCCAGCCGACCGACAGCCTCTAACTTCTATGGCTGCACCTTC. Protein product: CASRPTASNFYGCTF. V is TRBV2 and J is TRBJ1-2; a possible D gene is TRBD1 (5 bases). The CDR3 spans 15 residues. Looked up from germline, CDR1 is SNHLY and CDR2 is FYNNEI.